This TCR beta chain derives from a study of post-analysis software for immune sequencing data. Study results and limitations: Among multiple sclerosis patients, normalized Chao1 diversity was significantly below that of controls.

Comments on this clonotype: Its antigen is still unknown.

TCR beta cDNA libraries had unique molecular identifiers. A few hundred thousand cDNA molecules were obtained from about 1 to 10 million T cells. Using its own MiXCR run on the PCR reads, TCRdb lists one record per CDR3 protein. The sample has almost 700,000 distinct CDR3 sequences; approximately 60% are singletons. This TCR was recovered from a girl aged 2-10 years with multiple sclerosis. What was sequenced was blood.

The CDR3 is CASSLMGTEETQYF. CDR3 sequence (DNA): TGTGCCAGCAGCTTAATGGGGACAGAAGAGACCCAGTACTTC. This chain connects TRBV7-3 to TRBJ2-5, with 7 positions matching TRBD1. V lost 1 base, J lost 3 bases, and 2 bases stayed unmatched. This CDR3 comprises 14 residues. Germline CDR1 is SGHTA and CDR2 is FQGTGA.